The T cell receptor (beta chain) described here comes from a study of T cell responses to AZD1222 COVID-19 vaccine (dated by TCRdb to about 2021). As for the study more broadly: Because spike-specific TCR depth and breadth did not differ between the two schedules, AZD1222 recipients who got a second dose at roughly 4 weeks were pooled with those who got a second dose at roughly 12 weeks. TCR sequencing was performed for 230 to 250 trial participants, of whom roughly 200 were given two doses of AZD1222 and around 25 were given two doses of MenACWY control vaccine. Trial participants were enrolled by age into 18-55, 56-69 and 70-plus year subgroups, with approximately 160, 26 and 62 TCR-sequenced participants respectively. What the work shows at the level of the full study, not this receptor alone: Conclusions about previously exposed vaccinees are limited because only six or seven AZD1222 recipients were SARS-CoV-2 seropositive at baseline. Most participants were white British and females outnumbered males, and the authors suggested that clonal diversity may have been underestimated. Reportedly, almost half of the unique spike-specific TCRs recognized epitopes lying outside the regions that are mutated in the B.1.351 and B.1.1.7 variants. After two AZD1222 doses, both the breadth and the depth of spike-specific TCRs were significantly higher than at day 0 and than in MenACWY recipients. CD4 TCRs associated with the vaccine covered the entire spike protein, and the dominant responses were in regions 160-218 and 743-854. Because no day 14 peak-response samples were available, the repertoires could be characterized only after the peak T cell response. In the small 56-69-year group, the increase in depth fell short of significance, most likely because of low power.

Regarding this clone: This receptor's antigen is unknown. The record has no base qualities; no much larger clone is one base away.

The CDR3 regions of human TCRbeta chains were analyzed by immunosequencing. The authors' analysis ran thus. TCRs in the repertoires were compared against a reference library of SARS-CoV-2-specific TCRs that had been generated with the MIRA antigen-specificity platform. Breadth meant the fraction of unique TCRs that were SARS-CoV-2-associated, whereas depth meant the fraction of total T cells that were SARS-CoV-2-associated. Using the MIRA data, each spike-specific TCR was mapped to the spike region that the TCR reacts to and placed in a CD4 or CD8 class. Log10-transformed breadth and depth values were compared by one-way ANOVA with Sidak's multiple comparisons tests. The clones in this table, taken by TCRdb from immuneACCESS, are in-frame only. Not every clone is retained; where verified, under half of the shortfall comes from an unresolved V gene, and the cause of the rest is unknown. From that table come the V and J calls and clone size; the DNA was used to work out D and trimming. In all, the sample holds more than 85,000 clones, and 92% of those were seen once. The ten largest clones capture under 10% of the sample.

What this sample's time point label stands for: baseline before first vaccination. The vaccinee samples were drawn from two UK trials, COV001 and COV002, one of which was a single-blind randomized controlled phase 2/3 trial testing AZD1222 (ChAdOx1 nCoV-19) in healthy adults. Trial participant PBMC samples were collected at day 0 and day 28 after the second dose for TCRbeta chain sequencing. V trim: 3 bases; J trim: 4 bases; unmatched bases: 2. The germline V gene provides CDR1 MRHNA and CDR2 SNTAGT. Including cysteine and phenylalanine, the CDR3 has 14 amino acids. Only the CDR3 part of the read is kept: 42 bases, read in frame from the first base.

This clonotype was obtained from an adult in good health. This chain joins TRBV6-4 to TRBJ2-1; TRBD2 lines up with 8 middle nucleotides. Sequences were derived from peripheral blood, sampled on day 0 of AZD1222 vaccination. The nucleotides read TGTGCCAGCAGTGAGTCTAGCGGGTACAATGAGCAGTTCTTC. Its translation reads: CASSESSGYNEQFF.